These 5 T cell receptor beta chains share one sample of origin, sequenced in a study of CXCR3-negative and CXCR3-positive naive CD8 T cells. Through 5' RACE with UMI labels, the TRB cDNA libraries were prepared. With the 5' RACE reads reprocessed, TCRdb shows one record per CDR3 protein and no DNA. Its clone listing holds some 49,000 distinct CDR3 sequences. The specimen sequenced was naive CXCR3- CD8+ T cells from blood. Subset reported: CD45RO-CCR7+CD27+CD95- naive CD8+ T cells lacking CXCR3 (TNR3-). The source is a human donor in good health. Some clones in this sample may be carry-over from other donors' samples.

The rearrangement uses TRBV29-1 and TRBJ2-7; TCRdb's D call of TRBD1 is untestable without DNA. This CDR3 comprises 13 residues. CDR1 is SQVTM and CDR2 is ANQGSEA in the germline V gene. The CDR3 here is CSVWGGVSYEQYF.

The gene calls are TRBV11-1 and TRBJ2-3; TCRdb returns TRBD1, unconfirmable since there is no DNA. Germline V gene data show CDR1 as SGHAT and CDR2 as FQDESV (reference sequence). CDR3 size: 18 residues. The CDR3 sequence is CASSHTRNRGSFADTQYF.

The chain links TRBV12-3 or TRBV12-4 to TRBJ1-2. This CDR3 has 12 residues. The CDR3 sequence: CASRKDHWGYTF.

The chain uses TRBV9 and TRBJ2-3. The CDR3 loop spans 12 amino acids. Germline V gene sequence: CDR1 SGDLS, CDR2 YYNGEE. The CDR3 loop is CASSGSQDTQYF. The full variable domain, its missing parts supplied by reference TRBV9 and TRBJ2-3, is DSGVTQTPKHLITATGQRVTLRCSPRSGDLSVYWYQQSLDQGLQFLIQYYNGEERAKGNILERFSAQQFPDLHSELNLSSLELGDSALYFCASSGSQDTQYFGPGTRLTVL.

The chain employs TRBV12-3 or TRBV12-4 and TRBJ1-2; without DNA, the TCRdb call of TRBD1 cannot be checked. The CDR3 is 12 amino acids. CDR3 sequence reads: CANLDREYGYTF.